The rows below give T cell receptor beta chains drawn from one sample of a study of shared clonotypes between healthy human individuals. TCRdb keeps only in-frame clones here, not all; method: immunoSEQ multiplex PCR. The table records over a million clones, approximately 98.5% of them present only once. The sequenced sample was naive CD4+ T cells sorted from blood. Receptors were obtained from a man aged 30 to 39 in good health. Each CDR3 is given with its conserved first and last residue. A D gene is named only where the DNA matches it firmly. Some rows have no size entry. The others give once, few or many, or a class for an expanded clone.

j_gene: TRBJ1-5; d_gene: TRBD1; v_gene: TRBV28; abundance: -; CDR3aa: CASSLSRTGRQPQHF; CDR3nt: TGTGCCAGCAGTTTATCCCGGACAGGGCGCCAGCCCCAGCATTTT
j_gene: TRBJ2-7; d_gene: -; v_gene: TRBV19; abundance: -; CDR3aa: CASSKGPSTREQYF; CDR3nt: TGTGCCAGTAGCAAAGGACCCTCTACGAGGGAGCAGTACTTC
j_gene: TRBJ1-1; d_gene: -; v_gene: TRBV28; abundance: -; CDR3aa: CASNRQWDEAFF; CDR3nt: TGTGCCAGCAACCGCCAGTGGGATGAAGCTTTCTTT
j_gene: TRBJ2-7; d_gene: -; v_gene: TRBV5-6; abundance: -; CDR3aa: CASSRGQGIYEQYF; CDR3nt: TGTGCCAGCAGCAGAGGGCAGGGGATATACGAGCAGTACTTC
j_gene: TRBJ2-1; d_gene: TRBD1; v_gene: TRBV28; abundance: -; CDR3aa: CASSQQGYGVNEQFF; CDR3nt: TGTGCCAGCAGTCAACAGGGGTATGGGGTCAATGAGCAGTTCTTC
j_gene: TRBJ2-1; d_gene: TRBD1; v_gene: TRBV7-9; abundance: -; CDR3aa: CASSFTTGNNEQFF; CDR3nt: TGTGCCAGCAGCTTTACGACAGGGAATAATGAGCAGTTCTTC
j_gene: TRBJ2-3; d_gene: -; v_gene: TRBV9; abundance: -; CDR3aa: CASSVVWDSRTDTQYF; CDR3nt: TGTGCCAGCAGCGTAGTCTGGGACTCTCGCACAGATACGCAGTATTTT
j_gene: TRBJ1-5; d_gene: TRBD1; v_gene: TRBV10-2; abundance: once; CDR3aa: CASSERGQGSNNQPQHF; CDR3nt: TGCGCCAGCAGTGAGAGGGGACAGGGGTCTAACAATCAGCCCCAGCATTTT
j_gene: TRBJ2-7; d_gene: TRBD2; v_gene: TRBV5-1; abundance: -; CDR3aa: CASSFGLASEQYF; CDR3nt: TGCGCCAGCAGCTTTGGACTAGCAAGCGAGCAGTACTTC
j_gene: TRBJ1-2; d_gene: -; v_gene: TRBV11-2; abundance: -; CDR3aa: CASSSSEFTYGYTF; CDR3nt: TGTGCCAGCAGCTCCTCAGAATTCACCTATGGCTACACCTTC
j_gene: TRBJ2-1; d_gene: -; v_gene: TRBV20-1; abundance: -; CDR3aa: CSASWQGQFF; CDR3nt: TGCAGTGCTAGTTGGCAAGGGCAGTTCTTC
j_gene: TRBJ1-4; d_gene: -; v_gene: TRBV6-5; abundance: -; CDR3aa: CASSPRPTEKLFF; CDR3nt: TGTGCCAGCAGTCCCAGGCCAACCGAAAAACTGTTTTTT
j_gene: TRBJ2-3; d_gene: -; v_gene: TRBV9; abundance: -; CDR3aa: CASSAQQGGWDTQYF; CDR3nt: TGTGCCAGCAGCGCCCAACAGGGAGGATGGGATACGCAGTATTTT
j_gene: TRBJ2-5; d_gene: TRBD2; v_gene: TRBV15; abundance: -; CDR3aa: CATSISGTAQETQYF; CDR3nt: TGTGCCACCAGCATCAGCGGGACGGCACAAGAGACCCAGTACTTC
j_gene: TRBJ2-5; d_gene: -; v_gene: TRBV5-4; abundance: -; CDR3aa: CASSDPRLKETQYF; CDR3nt: TGTGCCAGCAGCGATCCACGCCTAAAGGAGACCCAGTACTTC
j_gene: TRBJ1-2; d_gene: TRBD1; v_gene: TRBV14; abundance: -; CDR3aa: CASSQRPGQGIYGYTF; CDR3nt: TGTGCCAGCAGCCAAAGGCCGGGACAGGGGATCTATGGCTACACCTTC
j_gene: TRBJ2-3; d_gene: -; v_gene: TRBV2; abundance: -; CDR3aa: CASSEITGKDTQYF; CDR3nt: TGTGCCAGCAGTGAAATAACAGGGAAAGATACGCAGTATTTT
j_gene: TRBJ2-4; d_gene: -; v_gene: TRBV30; abundance: -; CDR3aa: CAWSDRKIVAKNIQYF; CDR3nt: TGTGCCTGGAGCGACCGGAAGATCGTGGCCAAAAACATTCAGTACTTC
j_gene: TRBJ2-2; d_gene: -; v_gene: TRBV27; abundance: -; CDR3aa: CASSLSRTTGELFF; CDR3nt: TGTGCCAGCAGTTTGAGCAGGACCACCGGGGAGCTGTTTTTT
j_gene: TRBJ2-7; d_gene: -; v_gene: TRBV14; abundance: -; CDR3aa: CASSQGQRASSYEQYF; CDR3nt: TGTGCCAGCAGCCAAGGGCAAAGGGCCAGCTCCTACGAGCAGTACTTC
j_gene: TRBJ2-3; d_gene: TRBD1; v_gene: TRBV5-1; abundance: -; CDR3aa: CATRDRHEGDTQYF; CDR3nt: TGCGCCACCAGGGACAGGCATGAGGGAGATACGCAGTATTTT
j_gene: TRBJ1-3; d_gene: -; v_gene: TRBV28; abundance: -; CDR3aa: CASIPSSGNTIYF; CDR3nt: TGTGCCAGCATCCCGAGCTCTGGAAACACCATATATTTT
j_gene: TRBJ1-1; d_gene: -; v_gene: TRBV27; abundance: -; CDR3aa: CASSPQTIPNTEAFF; CDR3nt: TGTGCCAGCAGTCCACAGACAATACCGAACACTGAAGCTTTCTTT
j_gene: TRBJ2-5; d_gene: TRBD1; v_gene: TRBV5-1; abundance: -; CDR3aa: CASSTDRGRVSETQYF; CDR3nt: TGCGCCAGCAGCACCGACAGGGGACGGGTCTCAGAGACCCAGTACTTC
j_gene: TRBJ2-1; d_gene: -; v_gene: TRBV11-2; abundance: -; CDR3aa: CASSFGGVLNEQFF; CDR3nt: TGTGCCAGCAGCTTTGGGGGAGTCCTCAATGAGCAGTTCTTC
j_gene: TRBJ2-7; d_gene: -; v_gene: TRBV7-2; abundance: -; CDR3aa: CASSLRVTPLEQYF; CDR3nt: TGTGCCAGCAGCTTACGGGTCACCCCCCTAGAGCAGTACTTC
j_gene: TRBJ2-3; d_gene: TRBD2; v_gene: TRBV7-9; abundance: -; CDR3aa: CASSFDLAGVTDTQYF; CDR3nt: TGTGCCAGCAGCTTCGACCTAGCGGGGGTCACAGATACGCAGTATTTT
j_gene: TRBJ1-5; d_gene: -; v_gene: TRBV2; abundance: -; CDR3aa: CASSEAGGWNQPQHF; CDR3nt: TGTGCCAGCAGTGAAGCTGGCGGGTGGAATCAGCCCCAGCATTTT
j_gene: TRBJ1-1; d_gene: TRBD1; v_gene: TRBV18; abundance: -; CDR3aa: CASSPWGQMNTEAFF; CDR3nt: TGTGCCAGCTCACCATGGGGACAGATGAACACTGAAGCTTTCTTT
j_gene: TRBJ2-3; d_gene: -; v_gene: TRBV9; abundance: -; CDR3aa: CASSVGGPDTQYF; CDR3nt: TGTGCCAGCAGCGTCGGAGGGCCAGATACGCAGTATTTT
j_gene: TRBJ1-2; d_gene: TRBD1; v_gene: TRBV5-1; abundance: -; CDR3aa: CASSQGQLYGYTF; CDR3nt: TGCGCCAGCAGCCAGGGACAGCTCTATGGCTACACCTTC
j_gene: TRBJ2-1; d_gene: TRBD2; v_gene: TRBV5-4; abundance: -; CDR3aa: CASSSTGLAGDEQFF; CDR3nt: TGTGCCAGCAGCTCGACGGGACTAGCGGGGGATGAGCAGTTCTTC
j_gene: TRBJ2-1; d_gene: TRBD2; v_gene: TRBV30; abundance: -; CDR3aa: CAWASGYNEQFF; CDR3nt: TGTGCCTGGGCTAGCGGATACAATGAGCAGTTCTTC
j_gene: TRBJ2-7; d_gene: TRBD2; v_gene: TRBV2; abundance: -; CDR3aa: CASSVPRLAGYEQYF; CDR3nt: TGTGCCAGCAGTGTACCTCGACTAGCGGGATATGAGCAGTACTTC
j_gene: TRBJ2-3; d_gene: TRBD2; v_gene: TRBV5-1; abundance: -; CDR3aa: CASSLALTSGPGTDTQYF; CDR3nt: TGCGCCAGCAGCTTGGCCCTGACTAGCGGGCCAGGCACAGATACGCAGTATTTT
j_gene: TRBJ1-5; d_gene: -; v_gene: TRBV5-6; abundance: -; CDR3aa: CASSTKWDTPNQPQHF; CDR3nt: TGTGCCAGCAGCACGAAGTGGGACACCCCCAATCAGCCCCAGCATTTT
j_gene: TRBJ2-1; d_gene: -; v_gene: TRBV6-1; abundance: -; CDR3aa: CASSESYAGSYNEQFF; CDR3nt: TGTGCCAGCAGTGAATCGTATGCGGGCTCCTACAATGAGCAGTTCTTC
j_gene: TRBJ2-3; d_gene: -; v_gene: TRBV5-4; abundance: -; CDR3aa: CASTPRTSSDTQYF; CDR3nt: TGTGCCAGCACCCCCCGAACTAGCTCAGATACGCAGTATTTT
j_gene: TRBJ2-1; d_gene: TRBD2; v_gene: TRBV18; abundance: -; CDR3aa: CASSPPTGRGNEQFF; CDR3nt: TGTGCCAGCTCACCACCTACGGGGCGGGGGAATGAGCAGTTCTTC
j_gene: TRBJ1-2; d_gene: -; v_gene: TRBV7-9; abundance: -; CDR3aa: CASSLRELRLGYGYTF; CDR3nt: TGTGCCAGCAGCCTTAGGGAGCTAAGACTGGGCTATGGCTACACCTTC
j_gene: TRBJ2-1; d_gene: -; v_gene: TRBV7-9; abundance: -; CDR3aa: CASSFRQEQFF; CDR3nt: TGTGCCAGCAGCTTTAGACAGGAGCAGTTCTTC
j_gene: TRBJ1-1; d_gene: TRBD1; v_gene: TRBV2; abundance: once; CDR3aa: CASRDRDYARPEAEAFF; CDR3nt: TGTGCCAGCCGGGACAGGGATTACGCCCGACCCGAAGCCGAAGCTTTCTTT
j_gene: TRBJ1-1; d_gene: -; v_gene: TRBV30; abundance: -; CDR3aa: CAWTTGNTEAFF; CDR3nt: TGTGCCTGGACGACAGGGAACACTGAAGCTTTCTTT
j_gene: TRBJ2-3; d_gene: -; v_gene: TRBV2; abundance: -; CDR3aa: CASSDVWPDTQYF; CDR3nt: TGTGCCAGCAGTGACGTGTGGCCAGATACGCAGTATTTT
j_gene: TRBJ2-1; d_gene: -; v_gene: TRBV14; abundance: -; CDR3aa: CASSQTGWSSYNEQFF; CDR3nt: TGTGCCAGCAGCCAAACAGGGTGGAGCTCCTACAATGAGCAGTTCTTC
j_gene: TRBJ2-7; d_gene: -; v_gene: TRBV27; abundance: -; CDR3aa: CASRNTGTYEQYF; CDR3nt: TGTGCCAGCAGGAACACAGGGACCTACGAGCAGTACTTC
j_gene: TRBJ2-1; d_gene: TRBD2; v_gene: TRBV18; abundance: -; CDR3aa: CASSPTSGRAHEQFF; CDR3nt: TGTGCCAGCTCACCGACTAGCGGGAGGGCCCATGAGCAGTTCTTC
j_gene: TRBJ2-5; d_gene: -; v_gene: TRBV4-3; abundance: -; CDR3aa: CASSQDLLETQYF; CDR3nt: TGCGCCAGCAGCCAAGATCTCCTAGAGACCCAGTACTTC
j_gene: TRBJ2-7; d_gene: TRBD1; v_gene: TRBV18; abundance: -; CDR3aa: CASSPLKPGQGSSYEQYF; CDR3nt: TGTGCCAGCTCACCTCTCAAACCGGGACAGGGGAGCTCCTACGAGCAGTACTTC
j_gene: TRBJ2-2; d_gene: -; v_gene: TRBV27; abundance: -; CDR3aa: CASSKETPLATGELFF; CDR3nt: TGTGCCAGCAGTAAAGAGACTCCCTTAGCAACCGGGGAGCTGTTTTTT